One and the same sample provided the 2 T cell receptor beta chains below, sequenced in a study of response to subunit inactivated influenza vaccine. TCRdb recomputed calls from the RT-PCR reads with MiXCR, one row per CDR3 protein. The sample shows 450,000 to 700,000 distinct CDR3 sequences, around 15% of them seen only once. The sample was PBMCs from blood, taken 11 to 12 days after vaccination. These receptors all stem from a man aged 45-60 years who received an inactivated influenza vaccine.

This clonotype was recorded at least ten times. This rearrangement joins TRBV7-2 to TRBJ2-2, with unresolved D. The length of the CDR3 is 13 residues. Per the germline V gene, CDR1 is SGHTA and CDR2 is FQGNSA. Trimming removed 5 bases at V and 3 bases at J, with 7 bases between. The DNA of the CDR3 is TGTGCCAGCAGCAAAGAGCACACCGGGGAGCTGTTTTTT. Its translation is CASSKEHTGELFF.

This clonotype was observed many times. This chain uses TRBV7-9 with TRBJ2-3; TRBD2 is a possible D gene (6 bases). CDR3 size: 16 residues. Trimming shortened V by 2 bases and J by 1 base, and 13 bases separated the two germline ends. The germline V gene has CDR1 SEHNR and CDR2 FQNEAQ (reference sequence). The CDR3 loop reads CASSLSLGGGTDTQYF. The CDR3 bases are TGTGCCAGCAGCTTATCTCTCGGGGGTGGCACAGATACGCAGTATTTT.